These 28 T cell receptor beta chains share one sample of origin, sequenced in a study of blood T cells in healthy people across ages. Combining a sample-barcoded 5' primer with a J-beta primer mix, a second PCR ran for roughly 6 to 12 cycles. A single record per CDR3 protein comes from TCRdb applying MiXCR to the 5' RACE reads. The table has around 1.1 million distinct CDR3 sequences, more than 30% seen once. The source material was blood. The receptors originated from a man between 18 and 29 years old in good health.

The V and J genes are TRBV7-9 and TRBJ1-1; TRBD1 matches at 8 bases. Unmatched junction bases numbered 14, after V lost 11 bases and J lost 3 bases. CDR3 size: 15 residues. From germline, CDR1 is SEHNR and CDR2 FQNEAQ (reference sequence). Here the CDR3 DNA reads TGTGCCGCCGCAGGGGGCTGGTTTGGGGACACTGAAGCTTTCTTT. Protein sequence: CAAAGGWFGDTEAFF.

This rearrangement joins TRBV6-1 to TRBJ2-1; D uncertain. This CDR3 comprises 17 residues. CDR1 and CDR2 from the germline V gene are MNHNS and SASEGT. Between the trimmed V and J ends, which lost 6 bases and 0 bases, there was a span of 18 bases. The CDR3 DNA follows: TGTGCCAGCAGCCCCCGGCATTTGGTAAGCTCCTACAATGAGCAGTTCTTC. Its translation: CASSPRHLVSSYNEQFF.

This clonotype was counted only a few times. This rearrangement joins TRBV7-3 to TRBJ2-1, with TRBD2 as a possible D gene (6 bases). There are 12 residues in the CDR3. Germline V gene data show CDR1 as SGHTA and CDR2 as FQGTGA. The germline V and J ends were trimmed by 6 bases and 5 bases, with 8 bases remaining between them. CDR3 sequence: CASSGGNNEQFF. CDR3 nucleotides: TGTGCCAGCAGTGGGGGGAACAATGAGCAGTTCTTC.

This chain joins TRBV6-5 and TRBJ2-5; the match to TRBD2 covers 8 bases. CDR3 size: 14 residues. Germline V gene sequence: CDR1 MNHEY, CDR2 SVGAGI. V gave up 7 bases and J gave up 11 bases; unmatched junction bases: 15. The CDR3 bases are TGTGCCAGCACTCCAAGCGGGGGCGGGGGTGAGCAGTACTTC. It codes for CASTPSGGGGEQYF.

The chain carries TRBV5-1 and TRBJ1-2; maybe TRBD1 (5 bases). Germline CDR1 reads SGHRS; CDR2 reads YFSETQ. Trimming cost V 3 bases and J 8 bases, with 14 bases left between them. The CDR3 is made up of 13 amino acids. The CDR3 region has the DNA TGCGCCAGCAGCTGGGAATCAGGGAACGGCTACACCTTC. As protein: CASSWESGNGYTF.

The J gene is TRBJ1-2, the V gene TRBV5-1; D is perhaps TRBD1 (6 bases). The germline V gene encodes CDR1 SGHRS and CDR2 YFSETQ. CDR3 length: 16 amino acids. V dropped 3 bases and J dropped 0 bases, with 15 bases sitting between them. CDR3 region: CASSSSLQGTNYGYTF. DNA for the CDR3: TGCGCCAGCAGCTCCTCCTTACAGGGAACTAACTATGGCTACACCTTC. Looking up the rest from reference TRBV5-1 and TRBJ1-2 gives the full variable domain: KAGVTQTPRYLIKTRGQQVTLSCSPISGHRSVSWYQQTPGQGLQFLFEYFSETQRNKGNFPGRFSGRQFSNSRSEMNVSTLELGDSALYLCASSSSLQGTNYGYTFGSGTRLTVV.

This chain uses TRBV7-2 with TRBJ2-7; D could derive from TRBD1 or TRBD2 (5 bases each). The CDR3 has 17 residues. V was cut by 2 bases and J by 0 bases, with 17 bases left in between. From germline, CDR1 is SGHTA and CDR2 FQGNSA. DNA for the CDR3: TGTGCCAGCAGCTTAACGACCCGGGACCAGAGCTCCTACGAGCAGTACTTC. This codes for CASSLTTRDQSSYEQYF.

The J gene is TRBJ1-1, the V gene TRBV5-4; D is unresolved. This CDR3 spans 15 amino acids. V dropped 3 bases and J dropped 2 bases, with 14 bases sitting between them. Per germline, CDR1 SGHNT and CDR2 YYREEE (reference sequence). The CDR3 loop is CASSYRWVTNTEAFF. The CDR3 bases are TGTGCCAGCAGCTATAGATGGGTCACTAACACTGAAGCTTTCTTT. The full variable domain, in which reference TRBV5-4 and TRBJ1-1 provide the parts outside the CDR3, is ETGVTQSPTHLIKTRGQQVTLRCSSQSGHNTVSWYQQALGQGPQFIFQYYREEENGRGNFPPRFSGLQFPNYSSELNVNALELDDSALYLCASSYRWVTNTEAFFGQGTRLTVV.

V is TRBV20-1 and J is TRBJ1-5; D is perhaps TRBD1 (6 bases). Germline V CDR1 and CDR2: DFQATT, SNEGSKA (reference sequence). The CDR3 sequence is 13 residues long. Trimming left V 5 bases short and J 1 base short, with 9 bases between. CDR3 region: CSALGQSNQPQHF. As DNA, the CDR3 is TGCAGTGCTCTGGGACAAAGCAATCAGCCCCAGCATTTT.

In regard to this clonotype: The germline gene is not matched at one end of the junction; a read error may be the cause. The CDR3 DNA is TGCAGTGCTAGAGGGCCGGGACACAGCTCCTACGAGCGGTACTTC. Amino acids: CSARGPGHSSYERYF. This chain connects TRBV20-1 to TRBJ2-7, with D perhaps TRBD1 (6 bases). CDR1 is DFQATT, CDR2 SNEGSKA, per germline (reference sequence). The CDR3 covers 15 residues.

CDR3 sequence: CASSLMGGSAEAFF. As DNA, the CDR3 is TGTGCCAGCAGTTTAATGGGAGGGAGCGCTGAAGCTTTCTTT. This chain uses TRBV12-3 or TRBV12-4 with TRBJ1-1; no clear D gene. Trimming cost V 2 bases and J 6 bases, with 13 bases left between them. This CDR3 is 14 amino acids long.

This clonotype has just a few counts. The chain recombines TRBV7-2 with TRBJ2-1; no firm D call. The V end was cut by 1 base, the J end by 4 bases, with 11 bases between. This CDR3 has 15 residues. CDR1 is SGHTA and CDR2 is FQGNSA in the germline V gene. Written as DNA, the CDR3 is TGTGCCAGCAGCTTAGTGGTAGGTCGGTACAATGAGCAGTTCTTC. Protein: CASSLVVGRYNEQFF.

The chain uses TRBV7-9 and TRBJ2-5; D might be TRBD2 (5 bases). Germline assignment: CDR1 SEHNR and CDR2 FQNEAQ (reference sequence). This CDR3 has 15 amino acids. V was pared by 1 base and J by 2 bases, with 11 bases between. CDR3 in amino acids: CASSLGLAPQETQYF. The CDR3 coding sequence is TGTGCCAGCAGCTTAGGGCTAGCCCCACAAGAGACCCAGTACTTC.

The CDR3 here is CASSFGFSYNEQFF. The CDR3 DNA sequence: TGTGCCAGCAGCTTCGGCTTCTCCTACAATGAGCAGTTCTTC. The rearrangement links TRBV11-1 to TRBJ2-1; D unclear. Germline CDR1 reads SGHAT; CDR2 reads FQDESV (reference sequence). Trimming left V 3 bases short and J 0 bases short, with 6 bases between. There are 14 residues in the CDR3.

The chain combines TRBV27 with TRBJ1-6, with D unclear. V was pared by 2 bases and J by 7 bases, with 9 bases between. The CDR3 contains 14 residues. Germline CDR1 is MNHEY and CDR2 is SMNVEV (reference sequence). DNA of the CDR3: TGTGCCAGCAGTTTAAAGAGAGCAAATTCACCCCTCCACTTT. It specifies CASSLKRANSPLHF.

The sample holds a few counts of this clonotype. The chain carries TRBV28 and TRBJ2-7, with D maybe TRBD2 (6 bases). The ends were cut back, 5 bases at V and 7 bases at J, with 15 bases in the middle. The CDR3 runs 13 residues. Germline-derived CDR1 and CDR2 are MDHEN and SYDVKM. The CDR3 coding sequence is TGTGCCAGCAGTCCGGACTATTACAATGAGCAGTACTTC. Translation gives CASSPDYYNEQYF. The full variable domain, with the rest looked up from reference TRBV28 and TRBJ2-7, is DVKVTQSSRYLVKRTGEKVFLECVQDMDHENMFWYRQDPGLGLRLIYFSYDVKMKEKGDIPEGYSVSREKKERFSLILESASTNQTSMYLCASSPDYYNEQYFGPGTRLTVT.

This clonotype was seen only a few times. The genes are TRBV7-2 and TRBJ2-5; D is uncertain. This CDR3 region has 14 residues. CDR1 and CDR2 from the germline V gene are SGHTA and FQGNSA. Trimming took off 2 bases at V and 11 bases at J, with 18 bases between the two ends. The CDR3 coding sequence is TGTGCCAGCAGCTTATCGTCCGTAGGTAATGAGCAGTACTTC. It translates to CASSLSSVGNEQYF.

This clonotype has more than one count but fewer than ten. The chain couples TRBV6-6 to TRBJ2-5; D unresolved. Between the trimmed V and J ends, which lost 4 bases and 2 bases, there was a span of 11 bases. Germline CDR1 is MNHNY and CDR2 is SVGAGI (reference sequence). This CDR3 has 14 amino acids. As DNA, the CDR3 is TGTGCCAGCAGTTCAGGTCCTAAACAAGAGACCCAGTACTTC. Protein: CASSSGPKQETQYF.

Regarding this clonotype: A junction end diverges from the germline sequence, so it may reflect a read error. V usage is TRBV2 and J usage is TRBJ2-1; D possibly corresponds to TRBD1 (6 bases). CDR1 SNHLY and CDR2 FYNNEI come from the germline V gene. CDR3 length: 13 amino acids. The CDR3 DNA follows: TGTGCCAGCAATTCCGGGACACCCAATGAGCGGTTCTTC. This codes for CASNSGTPNERFF.

This clonotype came up a few times. The chain joins TRBV12-3 or TRBV12-4 to TRBJ2-7; no reliable D call. CDR3 size: 13 residues. Trimming left V 6 bases short and J 3 bases short, with 12 bases between. The CDR3 nucleotides read TGTGCCAGCAGGCCGACTCCGCTCTACGAGCAGTACTTC. Translation: CASRPTPLYEQYF.

In its sample, this clonotype was seen many times. The chain couples TRBV4-2 to TRBJ2-7; D is unresolved. Trimming stripped 2 bases from V and 8 bases from J, with 13 bases between. The length of the CDR3 is 13 residues. Germline assignment: CDR1 LGHNA and CDR2 YNFKEQ. CDR3 sequence (DNA): TGTGCCAGCAGCCAATTAGCCAGTAATCAGCAGTACTTC. The encoded protein is CASSQLASNQQYF.

The sample holds one count of this clonotype. The rearrangement links TRBV7-9 to TRBJ2-2, with D possibly TRBD2 on 5 matching bases. Deletions cut 6 bases from V and 2 bases from J, with 19 bases between. From germline, CDR1 is SEHNR and CDR2 FQNEAQ (reference sequence). The CDR3 loop spans 17 amino acids. The CDR3 loop reads CASRSPTARDNTGELFF. CDR3 bases: TGTGCCAGCAGATCTCCTACAGCACGGGATAACACCGGGGAGCTGTTTTTT.

V usage is TRBV7-2 and J usage is TRBJ1-5, with a tentative D call TRBD1 (5 bases). Germline assignment: CDR1 SGHTA and CDR2 FQGNSA. The CDR3 contains 14 residues. The V end was cut by 7 bases, the J end by 7 bases, with 17 bases between. This chain's CDR3 is CASTQAGTTQPQHF. CDR3 in DNA: TGTGCCAGCACCCAGGCCGGGACCACACAGCCCCAGCATTTT.

The count of this clonotype is one. At one end the junction does not follow the germline gene, possibly because of a read error. The chain is built from TRBV4-3 and TRBJ1-1; D possibly corresponds to TRBD1 (6 bases). Germline CDR1 LGHNA, CDR2 YSLEER. There are 15 residues in the CDR3. This CDR3 is CAGSQEGEDGGAAFF. The CDR3, as DNA: TGCGCCGGCAGCCAAGAAGGGGAAGACGGGGGCGCAGCTTTCTTT.

The gene calls are TRBV12-3 or TRBV12-4 and TRBJ1-3; D uncertain. CDR3 length equals 14 residues. Deletions cut 5 bases from V and 4 bases from J, with 12 bases between. CDR3 nucleotides: TGTGCCAGCAGTCTCAGGCCAGTCGGAAACACCATATATTTT. Translated: CASSLRPVGNTIYF.

This clonotype was found once. The V gene is TRBV6-5, the J gene TRBJ1-1; no reliable D call. The CDR3 loop spans 13 amino acids. Trimming removed 2 bases from V and 6 bases from J, with 10 bases in between. The germline CDR1 and CDR2 sequences are MNHEY and SVGAGI. The CDR3 reads CASSYKDGAEAFF. DNA for the CDR3: TGTGCCAGCAGTTACAAGGATGGGGCTGAAGCTTTCTTT.

The V gene is TRBV6-5, the J gene TRBJ2-7, with 13 positions matching TRBD2. CDR1 MNHEY and CDR2 SVGAGI come from the germline V gene. Losses at the gene ends were 6 bases for V and 6 bases for J; bases not matched to a gene: 11. The CDR3 is 16 residues long. The CDR3 DNA reads as TGTGCCAGCAGCCGACCGCCGGGACTAGCGGGAAGCGAGCAGTACTTC. Encoded protein: CASSRPPGLAGSEQYF.

V gene TRBV12-3 or TRBV12-4 combines with J gene TRBJ2-3, with TRBD2 matching 7 bases. The CDR3 length is 17 residues. Trimming cost V 5 bases and J 5 bases; bases outside gene matches: 16. The CDR3 DNA is TGTGCCAGCAGTCCTCCTCCCCGGGCGGGGGTGATAGATACGCAGTATTTT. Translating gives CASSPPPRAGVIDTQYF.